These T cell receptor beta chains were read from a single sample in a study of cytomegalovirus exposure and HLA in healthy donors. The repertoire was sequenced with immunoSEQ multiplex PCR; TCRdb's copy has only in-frame clones and lacks some. In the table there are about 160,000 clones, more than 65% of which are singletons. Sequencing input: PBMCs. These receptors originate from a middle-aged man in good health and CMV-seropositive. CDR3s leave out the opening cysteine and the closing phenylalanine or tryptophan.

V: TRBV28
length: 13
CDR3: ASSLTGAGANVLT

V: TRBV10-2
length: 12
CDR3: ASRERGGRPEQF

V: TRBV6-5
length: 12
CDR3: ASSSQGLDGELF

V: TRBV19
length: 13
CDR3: ASSIDRGSNYGYT

V: TRBV6-5
length: 9
CDR3: ASGEGRGYT

V: TRBV19
length: 15
CDR3: ASSRDRVWDSNQPQH

V: TRBV6-1
length: 13
CDR3: APPLGQGSSYEQY

V: TRBV5-6
length: 12
CDR3: ASSFRLALGGYT

V: TRBV5-1
length: 13
CDR3: ASARGPMAQETQY

V: TRBV19
length: 11
CDR3: ASSTGANSPPH

V: TRBV28
length: 12
CDR3: ASSFDPRQETQY

V: TRBV5-6
length: 13
CDR3: ASSLGGLISTEAF

V: TRBV5-1
length: 12
CDR3: ASSLVSGTGELF

V: TRBV11-3
length: 13
CDR3: ASSLRDRDTDTQY

V: TRBV21-1
length: 16
CDR3: ASSKAGGLAGTYNEQF

V: TRBV9
length: 12
CDR3: ASSIGQGGTEAF

V: TRBV30
length: 10
CDR3: AWSPNTDTQY

V: TRBV5-4
length: 10
CDR3: ASSPGGAEAF

V: TRBV10-3
length: 14
CDR3: AISGVPGQGSGEQY

V: TRBV2
length: 12
CDR3: ASMEGQGGHGYT

V: TRBV15
length: 12
CDR3: ATSVNRGEETQY

V: TRBV27
length: 9
CDR3: ASSSRGTQY

V: TRBV10-1
length: 14
CDR3: ASSESGRGGKDTQY

V: TRBV18
length: 10
CDR3: ASSPQGTGLF

V: TRBV5-1
length: 12
CDR3: ASSLGDSPDTQY

V: TRBV7-9
length: 13
CDR3: ASSLLTGAGTEAF

V: TRBV7-8
length: 13
CDR3: ASSLVGGAGQPQH

V: TRBV7-9
length: 12
CDR3: ASSEIGRVSPLH

V: TRBV11-3
length: 12
CDR3: ASSSRREWETQY

V: TRBV28
length: 12
CDR3: VSWGGGWGTEAF

V: TRBV2
length: 9
CDR3: ASTRRDTQY

V: TRBV2
length: 13
CDR3: ASSRSTGGRETQY

V: TRBV4-2
length: 13
CDR3: ASSQRTGKLSEAF

V: TRBV30
length: 13
CDR3: AWSGPGPLGTEAF

V: TRBV9
length: 12
CDR3: ASSVSDLYNEQF

V: TRBV27
length: 12
CDR3: ASSPLRASGGYT

V: TRBV6-4
length: 13
CDR3: ASSEQAGGSDTQY

V: TRBV10-3
length: 10
CDR3: ATGNLGNTIY

V: TRBV6-1
length: 14
CDR3: ASSVWTGGSNQPQH

V: TRBV7-9
length: 14
CDR3: ASSPTGQAAAYEQY

V: TRBV5-6
length: 11
CDR3: ASSLGLEREQF

V: TRBV9
length: 10
CDR3: ASSEASGPQH

V: TRBV12-2
length: 13
CDR3: ASRILQGLNYGYT

V: TRBV4-1
length: 11
CDR3: ASSQDDRGGAF

V: TRBV5-1
length: 10
CDR3: ASSLAQETQY

V: TRBV23-1
length: 13
CDR3: ASQTGLEVDYGYT

V: TRBV5-6
length: 14
CDR3: ASSSPTSGGRYTQY

V: TRBV10-1
length: 12
CDR3: ASSVSQGLGEAF

V: TRBV7-9
length: 12
CDR3: ASSNQGYSGELF

V: TRBV7-9
length: 16
CDR3: ASSMALGGGPSTDTQY

V: TRBV9
length: 12
CDR3: ASSVGGSNEKLF